Shown below are 6 T cell receptor beta chains from a single sample sequenced in a study of blood T cell repertoires in COVID-19. Clones were read by immunoSEQ multiplex PCR, and TCRdb kept only the in-frame ones, dropping some. This table has tens of thousands of clones, over 70% appearing once. The sample was peripheral blood. These receptors came from a man older than 75 with active or convalescent COVID-19.

This rearrangement joins TRBV12-3 or TRBV12-4 to TRBJ1-2; possibly TRBD1 for D (5 bases). Trimming removed 4 bases at V and 4 bases at J, with 10 bases between. The CDR3 consists of 13 residues. The CDR3 here is CASSSGGIYGYTF. The CDR3 bases are TGTGCCAGCAGTTCGGGGGGGATCTATGGCTACACCTTC.

Note on this clone: One end of the junction does not line up with germline, which may come from a read error. This chain uses TRBV30 with TRBJ2-7; TRBD1 aligns across 9 bases. Germline V gives CDR1 GTSNPN, CDR2 SVGIG (reference sequence). The CDR3 spans 12 residues. The CDR3, as DNA: TGTGCCTGGAGGGGGGGACAGGGACAGGGCTCATTC. Amino acid sequence: CAWRGGQGQGSF.

The chain combines TRBV2 with TRBJ2-3; D is possibly TRBD1 (5 bases). V was shortened by 5 bases and J by 6 bases, with 15 bases between the two germline ends. CDR3 length equals 14 residues. Germline V lookup: CDR1 SNHLY, CDR2 FYNNEI. CDR3 residues: CASSTRTLPDTQYF. CDR3 DNA sequence: TGTGCCAGCAGTACAAGGACATTGCCCGATACGCAGTATTTT.

V gene TRBV11-3 combines with J gene TRBJ2-7, with D possibly being TRBD1 (5 bases). V gave up 5 bases and J gave up 4 bases, with 9 bases separating them. CDR1 and CDR2 from the germline V gene are SGHNT and YENEEA. The CDR3 loop spans 12 amino acids. The CDR3 bases are TGTGCCAGCAGCCTAAACAGGTACGAGCAGTACTTC. This codes for CASSLNRYEQYF.

The V and J genes are TRBV6-6 and TRBJ1-5; D may be TRBD1 (6 bases). Trimming removed 2 bases at V and 4 bases at J, with 15 bases between. Germline V gene sequence: CDR1 MNHNY, CDR2 SVGAGI (reference sequence). The CDR3 runs 16 residues. This chain's CDR3 is CASSYDLIGGNQPQHF. The CDR3 nucleotides are TGTGCCAGCAGTTACGATTTGATAGGGGGTAATCAGCCCCAGCATTTT.

This rearrangement joins TRBV28 to TRBJ1-2; 10 bases align to TRBD1. The CDR3 covers 18 residues. Germline V gene lookup returns CDR1 MDHEN and CDR2 SYDVKM. The V gene end was trimmed by 1 base and the J gene end by 3 bases; junction bases not matched to a gene: 11. The CDR3: CASSLLSRTGGGDYGYTF. In DNA form, the CDR3 reads TGTGCCAGCAGTTTATTATCTCGGACAGGGGGGGGAGACTATGGCTACACCTTC.